One sample yielded the 9 T cell receptor beta chains listed below, sequenced in a study of blood T cell repertoires in COVID-19. The assay was immunoSEQ multiplex PCR, and TCRdb's table has in-frame clones only and misses some. The sample contains about 91,000 clones, around 75% of which appear only once. Material: peripheral blood. Every receptor here comes from a man between 70 and 80 years old with acute or convalescent COVID-19.

This clone was counted once. The rearrangement joins TRBV29-1 to TRBJ2-5; 8 bases are shared with TRBD1. The CDR3 length is 14 residues. V shed 6 bases and J 4 bases; nucleotides not matched to a gene: 10. The germline CDR1 and CDR2 sequences are SQVTM and ANQGSEA. CDR3 coding DNA: TGCAGCGTAACTTACGGACAGGGTCGAGAGACCCAGTACTTC. Amino acids: CSVTYGQGRETQYF.

This clone was picked up many times. The rearrangement links TRBV4-1 to TRBJ1-5; D unresolved. Per the germline V gene, CDR1 is MGHRA and CDR2 is YSYEKL. The CDR3 is made up of 17 amino acids. V lost 1 base, J lost 3 bases, and 16 bases lay in between. CDR3 DNA: TGCGCCAGCAGCCAAGGGAGAGGATCTTATAACAATCAGCCCCAGCATTTT. Its protein is CASSQGRGSYNNQPQHF.

The chain joins TRBV3-1 (or the pseudogene TRBV3-2) to TRBJ2-7; 7 positions agree with TRBD1. CDR3 length: 14 residues. The J segment lost 2 bases and the V segment lost 1 base, leaving 2 bases of the junction unmatched. In germline, CDR1 is LGHDT, CDR2 YNNKEL (reference sequence). The CDR3 DNA is TGTGCCAGCAGCCAAGGAGGGACAGCCTACGAGCAGTACTTC. Translated: CASSQGGTAYEQYF.

This chain joins TRBV6-5 and TRBJ2-1; the match to TRBD1 covers 8 bases. Germline V CDR1 and CDR2: MNHEY, SVGAGI. After removal of 8 bases from V and 9 bases from J, the junction contained 12 bases not matched to a gene. The CDR3 consists of 14 residues. CDR3 coding DNA: TGTGCCAGCCGCAGACCAGGGGGCAACGGTGAGCAGTTCTTC. Protein product: CASRRPGGNGEQFF.

Points on this clone: Other nucleotide sequences from this sample produce the same CDR3. J is TRBJ2-5 and V is TRBV5-6; D not certain. V dropped 1 base and J dropped 5 bases, with 9 bases sitting between them. Germline V gene sequence: CDR1 SGHDT, CDR2 YYEEEE. This CDR3 is 13 amino acids long. The CDR3 is CASSLRNGETQYF. The CDR3 region has the DNA TGTGCCAGCAGCTTGAGAAACGGGGAGACCCAGTACTTC. Filled out from reference TRBV5-6 and TRBJ2-5, the complete variable domain reads DAGVTQSPTHLIKTRGQQVTLRCSPKSGHDTVSWYQQALGQGPQFIFQYYEEEERQRGNFPDRFSGHQFPNYSSELNVNALLLGDSALYLCASSLRNGETQYFGPGTRLLVL.

The chain carries TRBV2 and TRBJ2-7; TRBD1 is a possible D gene (6 bases). Germline V gives CDR1 SNHLY, CDR2 FYNNEI. CDR3 length: 12 amino acids. V dropped 1 base and J dropped 5 bases, with 6 bases sitting between them. DNA for the CDR3: TGTGCCAGCAGTGAAGACAGGGACGAGCAGTACTTC. Residues: CASSEDRDEQYF.

The chain uses TRBV4-1 and TRBJ1-3; D not certain. V lost 4 bases to trimming and J lost 0 bases, with 16 bases between them. This CDR3 is built from 17 residues. Germline values: CDR1 MGHRA, CDR2 YSYEKL. The CDR3 region has the DNA TGCGCCAGCAGCCCTCCAAGAACGGAGAGCTCTGGAAACACCATATATTTT. Protein product: CASSPPRTESSGNTIYF.

The chain carries TRBV6-6 and TRBJ1-6; TRBD1 aligns across 7 bases. The CDR3 is made up of 16 amino acids. The V and J ends lost 2 bases and 10 bases, in that order; junction bases with no gene match: 11. Germline V gene data show CDR1 as MNHNY and CDR2 as SVGAGI (reference sequence). CDR3 sequence: CASSYPPGQVWSPLHF. As DNA, the CDR3 is TGTGCCAGCAGTTACCCTCCCGGACAGGTGTGGTCACCCCTCCACTTT.

The chain couples TRBV7-9 to TRBJ1-4, with 8 bases identical to TRBD1. Losses at the gene ends were 5 bases for V and 8 bases for J; bases not matched to a gene: 7. This CDR3 region has 14 residues. Germline V lookup: CDR1 SEHNR, CDR2 FQNEAQ (reference sequence). The CDR3 DNA reads TGTGCCAGCAGCCCCCAAGACAGGGGAGAAAAACTGTTTTTT. Translated: CASSPQDRGEKLFF.